A selection of T cell receptor beta chains follows, all from one sample in a study of CD8 T cells in Susac syndrome. TCRdb used MiXCR to reprocess the immunoSEQ multiplex PCR reads, holding one entry per CDR3 protein. The sample lists under 250,000 distinct CDR3 sequences, around 93% seen once, with 0.065% to 0.08% in the top ten. Specimen: CD4+ T cells from PBMCs. These receptors originate from a human donor with multiple sclerosis. Each CDR3 is given with its conserved first and last residue. The D gene is left open where the match is weak. A row's size may be missing; if present it is once, few, many or a size class.

CDR3 protein	CDR3 DNA	clone size	D gene	J gene	V gene
CSARDDRGGDEKLFF	TGCAGTGCTAGAGACGACAGGGGAGGTGACGAAAAACTGTTTTTT	NA	TRBD1	TRBJ1-4	TRBV20-1
CASIPDSVVGGNTIYF	TGTGCCAGCATCCCCGACTCGGTCGTGGGTGGAAACACCATATATTTT	NA	NA	TRBJ1-3	TRBV12-3/TRBV12-4
CASSEGSQPQHF	TGTGCCAGCAGTGAGGGGAGTCAGCCCCAGCATTTT	NA	NA	TRBJ1-5	TRBV2
CASRLYRGLTNTGELFF	TGTGCCAGCAGGTTGTACAGGGGGCTGACGAACACCGGGGAGCTGTTTTTT	NA	TRBD1	TRBJ2-2	TRBV11-1
CASSRLVPPAGTEAFF	TGTGCCAGCAGCCGACTCGTACCCCCGGCAGGCACTGAAGCTTTCTTT	NA	NA	TRBJ1-1	TRBV3-1
CASSRDVGNEQFF	TGTGCCAGCAGCCGGGACGTCGGGAATGAGCAGTTCTTC	NA	NA	TRBJ2-1	TRBV9
CAWSGGTVQETQYF	TGTGCCTGGAGTGGGGGGACAGTTCAAGAGACCCAGTACTTC	NA	TRBD1	TRBJ2-5	TRBV30
CASSFQGRGEAFF	TGTGCCAGCAGTTTCCAGGGAAGAGGTGAAGCTTTCTTT	NA	NA	TRBJ1-1	TRBV27
CASSLDTGGPGETQYF	TGCGCCAGCAGCTTGGACACAGGGGGCCCGGGGGAGACCCAGTACTTC	NA	TRBD1	TRBJ2-5	TRBV5-1
CATRLAGVDGELFF	TGTGCCACCAGACTAGCAGGGGTCGACGGGGAGCTGTTTTTT	NA	NA	TRBJ2-2	TRBV3-1
CASSQFRQGPEAFF	TGTGCCAGCAGCCAATTTAGACAGGGTCCTGAAGCTTTCTTT	NA	TRBD1	TRBJ1-1	TRBV4-2
CASSQDKGNNEQFF	TGTGCCAGCAGCCAAGATAAGGGGAACAATGAGCAGTTCTTC	NA	NA	TRBJ2-1	TRBV3-1
CASSARDSANTGELFF	TGTGCCAGCAGCGCTCGGGACAGCGCGAACACCGGGGAGCTGTTTTTT	NA	TRBD1	TRBJ2-2	TRBV2
CASSSRVRNQPQHF	TGTGCCAGCAGTTCAAGGGTACGCAATCAGCCCCAGCATTTT	NA	NA	TRBJ1-5	TRBV27
CSVRTTNPAEAFF	TGCAGCGTGCGAACTACAAATCCGGCTGAAGCTTTCTTT	NA	NA	TRBJ1-1	TRBV29-1
CAWSSPRTSGNSPLHF	TGTGCCTGGAGTTCTCCCCGGACCTCGGGGAATTCACCCCTCCACTTT	NA	NA	TRBJ1-6	TRBV30
CAWGTGGNRETQYF	TGTGCCTGGGGGACGGGGGGAAACCGGGAGACCCAGTACTTC	NA	TRBD2	TRBJ2-5	TRBV30
CASSFLDTYGYTF	TGCGCCAGCAGCTTCCTGGACACCTATGGCTACACCTTC	NA	NA	TRBJ1-2	TRBV5-1
CASSLPKLYEQYF	TGTGCCAGCAGCTTGCCTAAACTTTACGAGCAGTACTTC	NA	NA	TRBJ2-7	TRBV7-2
CASSRPRGSYNEQFF	TGTGCCAGCAGTCGACCTCGGGGTTCCTACAATGAGCAGTTCTTC	NA	NA	TRBJ2-1	TRBV27
CSVNQGSSTDTQYF	TGCAGCGTTAACCAGGGGTCTAGCACAGATACGCAGTATTTT	NA	NA	TRBJ2-3	TRBV29-1
CAIRQGENQPQHF	TGTGCCATCAGACAGGGGGAAAATCAGCCCCAGCATTTT	NA	TRBD1	TRBJ1-5	TRBV10-3
CAWSVRGNNQPQHF	TGTGCCTGGAGTGTACGTGGTAACAATCAGCCCCAGCATTTT	NA	NA	TRBJ1-5	TRBV30
CASSPQSSGANVLTF	TGTGCCAGTAGTCCCCAAAGCTCTGGGGCCAACGTCCTGACTTTC	NA	NA	TRBJ2-6	TRBV7-3
CASSEPGVTRGYTF	TGTGCCAGCAGTGAGCCGGGCGTTACGAGAGGCTACACCTTC	NA	NA	TRBJ1-2	TRBV25-1
CASSVQGTGQPQHF	TGTGCCAGCAGCGTTCAGGGGACAGGCCAGCCCCAGCATTTT	NA	TRBD1	TRBJ1-5	TRBV5-6
CATSRGATDTQYF	TGTGCCACCAGCAGAGGGGCCACAGATACGCAGTATTTT	NA	NA	TRBJ2-3	TRBV15
CASSPLAVPRTGLAKNIQYF	TGTGCCAGCAGTCCCTTGGCCGTGCCCCGGACAGGCTTAGCCAAAAACATTCAGTACTTC	NA	TRBD1	TRBJ2-4	TRBV28
CASSEALMGSYGYTF	TGTGCCAGCAGTGAAGCGCTAATGGGCAGCTATGGCTACACCTTC	NA	NA	TRBJ1-2	TRBV6-1
CASIGGAGQGSDTQYF	TGTGCCAGCATAGGGGGGGCCGGACAGGGGTCAGATACGCAGTATTTT	NA	TRBD1	TRBJ2-3	TRBV28
CASSLTGQEQETQYF	TGTGCCAGCAGCTTAACGGGACAGGAGCAAGAGACCCAGTACTTC	once	TRBD1	TRBJ2-5	TRBV7-3
CASSEPGLAGGFSEQYF	TGCGCCAGCAGTGAGCCAGGACTAGCGGGGGGTTTCTCCGAGCAGTACTTC	once	TRBD2	TRBJ2-7	TRBV10-2
CASSQDPGPREQYF	TGTGCCAGCAGCCAAGATCCGGGGCCTAGGGAGCAGTACTTC	NA	NA	TRBJ2-7	TRBV3-1
CASSLSRQASGNTIYF	TGTGCCAGCAGCTTATCTCGTCAAGCCTCTGGAAACACCATATATTTT	NA	NA	TRBJ1-3	TRBV7-2
CASSPRNEQFF	TGTGCCAGCTCACCACGTAATGAGCAGTTCTTC	few	NA	TRBJ2-1	TRBV18
CASSGAWGPNQPQHF	TGTGCCAGCAGTGGAGCTTGGGGCCCGAATCAGCCCCAGCATTTT	once	NA	TRBJ1-5	TRBV2
CASSQQETQYF	TGTGCCAGCAGCCAACAAGAGACCCAGTACTTC	few	NA	TRBJ2-5	TRBV3-1
CSVGQGGRYGYTF	TGCAGCGTTGGGCAGGGAGGTCGGTATGGCTACACCTTC	NA	NA	TRBJ1-2	TRBV29-1
CASRGGGPYNEQFF	TGTGCCAGCAGGGGTGGGGGGCCCTACAATGAGCAGTTCTTC	NA	NA	TRBJ2-1	TRBV6-4
CSAEGGTGGIYEQYF	TGCAGTGCTGAAGGAGGGACAGGGGGTATATACGAGCAGTACTTC	NA	TRBD1	TRBJ2-7	TRBV20-1
CASRDTLQETQYF	TGTGCCAGCCGGGACACCCTACAAGAGACCCAGTACTTC	once	NA	TRBJ2-5	TRBV12-3/TRBV12-4
CASSPRPVSYEQYF	TGTGCCAGCAGCCCGAGGCCGGTTTCCTACGAGCAGTACTTC	NA	NA	TRBJ2-7	TRBV11-2
CSAQSLAGASQETQYF	TGCAGTGCTCAGAGTCTAGCGGGAGCAAGCCAAGAGACCCAGTACTTC	NA	TRBD2	TRBJ2-5	TRBV20-1
CSAGQGPNQPQHF	TGCAGCGCCGGACAGGGGCCAAATCAGCCCCAGCATTTT	NA	TRBD1	TRBJ1-5	TRBV29-1
CASSPSGREGYGYTF	TGTGCCAGCAGTCCCTCGGGGAGGGAGGGCTATGGCTACACCTTC	NA	NA	TRBJ1-2	TRBV27
CATSAGGDRGDNEQFF	TGTGCCACCAGTGCTGGGGGGGACAGGGGTGACAATGAGCAGTTCTTC	NA	TRBD1	TRBJ2-1	TRBV24-1
CASSWSQRLGNGEQFF	TGCGCCAGCAGCTGGTCGCAGAGACTAGGTAATGGTGAGCAGTTCTTC	NA	NA	TRBJ2-1	TRBV5-1
CAWGTGVTNEQFF	TGTGCCTGGGGGACAGGGGTAACCAATGAGCAGTTCTTC	NA	TRBD1	TRBJ2-1	TRBV30
CAISKRTQGNTEAFF	TGTGCCATCAGTAAAAGGACGCAGGGGAACACTGAAGCTTTCTTT	NA	NA	TRBJ1-1	TRBV10-3
CASGGTGGETQYF	TGTGCCAGTGGTGGGACAGGCGGGGAGACCCAGTACTTC	NA	TRBD1	TRBJ2-5	TRBV19
CASRADLLNTEAFF	TGTGCCAGCAGGGCAGACCTCCTGAACACTGAAGCTTTCTTT	once	NA	TRBJ1-1	TRBV9
CASKGLIYNSPLHF	TGTGCCTCGAAGGGACTGATCTATAATTCACCCCTCCACTTT	NA	NA	TRBJ1-6	TRBV30
CSALSVGAPYGYTF	TGCAGCGCTCTTAGTGTGGGGGCCCCCTATGGCTACACCTTC	NA	NA	TRBJ1-2	TRBV29-1
CATTQSGYNEQFF	TGTGCCACCACTCAGTCGGGGTACAATGAGCAGTTCTTC	NA	NA	TRBJ2-1	TRBV5-6
CASSPRGASYGYTF	TGTGCCAGCAGTCCCCGGGGGGCCAGCTATGGCTACACCTTC	once	NA	TRBJ1-2	TRBV12-3/TRBV12-4
CASSQELRGGKETQYF	TGTGCCAGCAGCCAAGAACTGAGGGGGGGGAAAGAGACCCAGTACTTC	NA	NA	TRBJ2-5	TRBV4-2
CSARDGGSLETQYF	TGCAGTGCTAGAGATGGGGGGAGTCTGGAGACCCAGTACTTC	NA	NA	TRBJ2-5	TRBV20-1